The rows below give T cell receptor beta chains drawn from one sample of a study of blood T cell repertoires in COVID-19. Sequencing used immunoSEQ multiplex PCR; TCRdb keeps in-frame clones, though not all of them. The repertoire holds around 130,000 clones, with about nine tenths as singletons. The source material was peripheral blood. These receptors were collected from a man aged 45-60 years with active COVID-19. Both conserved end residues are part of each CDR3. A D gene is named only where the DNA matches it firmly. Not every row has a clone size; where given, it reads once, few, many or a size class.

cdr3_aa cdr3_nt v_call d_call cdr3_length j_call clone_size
CATADRPHEKLFF TGTGCCACTGCGGACAGGCCTCATGAAAAACTGTTTTTT TRBV10-3 TRBD1 13 TRBJ1-4 -
CASSVGGGGNNEQFF TGTGCCAGCAGCGTAGGGGGAGGAGGGAACAATGAGCAGTTCTTC TRBV9 - 15 TRBJ2-1 -
CASTWQLNTEAFF TGCGCCAGCACCTGGCAGTTGAACACTGAAGCTTTCTTT TRBV5-1 - 13 TRBJ1-1 few
CATVRVTGELFF TGTGCCACCGTTCGGGTAACCGGGGAGCTGTTTTTT TRBV24-1 - 12 TRBJ2-2 -
CASSPRQGWDYTF TGTGCCAGCAGCCCGCGACAGGGTTGGGACTACACCTTC TRBV7-8 TRBD1 13 TRBJ1-2 -
CASRGPPGGNEKLFF TGTGCCAGCAGGGGACCTCCAGGGGGCAATGAAAAACTGTTTTTT TRBV2 TRBD1 15 TRBJ1-4 -
CASSQTGTGGQEQYF TGTGCCAGCAGCCAGACCGGGACAGGGGGTCAAGAGCAGTACTTC TRBV7-9 TRBD1 15 TRBJ2-7 -
CASSLTGGSTDTQYF TGTGCCAGCAGCTTAACTGGAGGGAGCACAGATACGCAGTATTTT TRBV7-3 - 15 TRBJ2-3 -
CASRFLYENTEAFF TGTGCCAGCAGGTTCCTATATGAGAACACTGAAGCTTTCTTT TRBV5-8 - 14 TRBJ1-1 -
CASSIGKDRLSEAFF TGTGCCAGCAGCATTGGAAAGGACAGGTTGAGTGAAGCTTTCTTT TRBV9 TRBD1 15 TRBJ1-1 -
CASSLGLAGGQQEQFF TGTGCCAGCAGCTTGGGACTAGCGGGAGGGCAGCAGGAGCAGTTCTTC TRBV11-3 TRBD2 16 TRBJ2-1 -
CASSMSSGGAIRTRTDTQYF TGTGCCAGTAGTATGTCTAGCGGGGGGGCGATTAGAACACGCACAGATACGCAGTATTTT TRBV19 TRBD2 20 TRBJ2-3 -
CASSLQQGDAFF TGTGCCAGCAGCCTGCAACAGGGTGATGCTTTCTTT TRBV3-1/TRBV3-2 - 12 TRBJ1-1 -
CASSKGTSGWANEQFF TGTGCCAGTAGTAAAGGGACTAGCGGATGGGCCAATGAGCAGTTCTTC TRBV19 TRBD2 16 TRBJ2-1 -
CASSLRQGNEQFF TGTGCCAGCAGCCTAAGACAGGGAAATGAGCAGTTCTTC TRBV12-3/TRBV12-4 TRBD1 13 TRBJ2-1 few
CASSQGLSNPEAFF TGTGCCAGCTCCCAGGGACTTTCGAACCCTGAAGCTTTCTTT TRBV18 - 14 TRBJ1-1 -
CASSHRGAGYTF TGTGCCAGCAGCCACCGTGGGGCTGGCTACACCTTC TRBV3-1/TRBV3-2 - 12 TRBJ1-2 -
CASSVGAGPQETQYF TGTGCCAGCAGCGTAGGGGCGGGACCCCAAGAGACCCAGTACTTC TRBV9 - 15 TRBJ2-5 -
CASGESSYNEQFF TGCGCCAGCGGGGAGAGCTCCTACAATGAGCAGTTCTTC TRBV5-1 - 13 TRBJ2-1 -
CASSELGTGYGYTF TGTGCCAGCAGTGAATTAGGGACAGGGTATGGCTACACCTTC TRBV25-1 TRBD1 14 TRBJ1-2 -
CATSRDRSYSGNTIYF TGTGCCACCAGCAGAGATCGCAGTTACTCTGGAAACACCATATATTTT TRBV15 - 16 TRBJ1-3 -
CASRPGSYTGELFF TGCGCCAGCAGACCCGGGTCCTACACCGGGGAGCTGTTTTTT TRBV5-1 - 14 TRBJ2-2 few
CASSVGTSGSPQSSYNEQFF TGTGCCAGCAGCGTCGGGACTAGCGGAAGCCCACAGAGCTCCTACAATGAGCAGTTCTTC TRBV7-6 TRBD2 20 TRBJ2-1 -
CASSLGSSGRETQYF TGTGCCAGCAGCTTAGGAAGTAGCGGCCGAGAGACCCAGTACTTC TRBV7-6 - 15 TRBJ2-5 -
CATSLYGTAGGSPLHF TGTGCCACCAGCCTTTATGGGACCGCGGGGGGTTCACCCCTCCACTTT TRBV24-1 - 16 TRBJ1-6 few
CASSSGTGVNTEAFF TGTGCCAGCAGCTCAGGGACAGGCGTGAACACTGAAGCTTTCTTT TRBV11-2 TRBD1 15 TRBJ1-1 -
CAISRVESVEQFF TGTGCCATCAGTCGCGTAGAGTCCGTTGAGCAGTTCTTC TRBV10-3 - 13 TRBJ2-1 -
CASSPDQGTEAFF TGTGCCAGCAGTCCCGATCAGGGGACTGAAGCTTTCTTT TRBV11-3 - 13 TRBJ1-1 -
CASSFAGVDEQFF TGTGCCAGCAGCTTTGCGGGGGTCGATGAGCAGTTCTTC TRBV5-6 TRBD2 13 TRBJ2-1 -
CASSLVTGGGETQYF TGTGCCAGCAGCTTGGTCACAGGGGGAGGAGAGACCCAGTACTTC TRBV5-6 TRBD1 15 TRBJ2-5 -
CASSRDRVNEQYF TGTGCCAGCAGCCGGGACAGGGTCAACGAGCAGTACTTC TRBV7-2 TRBD1 13 TRBJ2-7 -
CASSEREGGWSGANVLTF TGTGCCAGCAGTGAACGTGAAGGGGGCTGGTCTGGGGCCAACGTCCTGACTTTC TRBV6-1 TRBD1 18 TRBJ2-6 -
CASSQDGTGAGANVLTF TGCGCCAGCAGCCAGGATGGGACAGGGGCTGGGGCCAACGTCCTGACTTTC TRBV4-1 TRBD1 17 TRBJ2-6 -
CASNQNYEQYF TGTGCCAGCAATCAGAACTACGAGCAGTACTTC TRBV6-5 - 11 TRBJ2-7 once
CASTLEGSGKGKLFF TGTGCCAGCACCCTAGAAGGATCGGGGAAGGGAAAACTGTTTTTT TRBV6-5 - 15 TRBJ1-4 -
CASSEPSGGASTDTQYF TGTGCCAGCAGTGAACCTAGCGGGGGTGCTAGCACAGATACGCAGTATTTT TRBV6-1 TRBD2 17 TRBJ2-3 few
CASSIVASNEQFF TGTGCCAGTAGTATAGTAGCTTCCAATGAGCAGTTCTTC TRBV19 - 13 TRBJ2-1 -
CASSQDPTENEKLFF TGTGCCAGCAGCCAAGATCCCACAGAAAATGAAAAACTGTTTTTT TRBV3-1/TRBV3-2 - 15 TRBJ1-4 -
CASSSYQGIGNTIYF TGTGCCAGCAGTAGCTACCAGGGGATTGGAAACACCATATATTTT TRBV27 - 15 TRBJ1-3 -
CSARGQDLGEQYF TGCAGCGCCCGCGGACAGGATTTGGGGGAGCAGTACTTC TRBV29-1 TRBD1 13 TRBJ2-7 -
CASSVGGMETQYF TGTGCCAGCAGCGTAGGAGGCATGGAGACCCAGTACTTC TRBV9 - 13 TRBJ2-5 -